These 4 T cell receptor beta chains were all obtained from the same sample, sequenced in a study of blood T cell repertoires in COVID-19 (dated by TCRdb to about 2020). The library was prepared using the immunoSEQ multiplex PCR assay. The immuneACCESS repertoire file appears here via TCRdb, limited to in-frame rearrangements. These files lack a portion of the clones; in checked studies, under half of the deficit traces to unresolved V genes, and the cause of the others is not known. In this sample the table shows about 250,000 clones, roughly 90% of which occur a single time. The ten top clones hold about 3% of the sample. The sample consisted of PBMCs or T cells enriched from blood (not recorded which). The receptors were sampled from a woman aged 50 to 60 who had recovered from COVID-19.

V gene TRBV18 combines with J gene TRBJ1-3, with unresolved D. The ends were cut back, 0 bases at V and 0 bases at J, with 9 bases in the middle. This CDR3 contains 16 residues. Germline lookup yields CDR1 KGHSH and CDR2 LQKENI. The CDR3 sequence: CASSPPASFSGNTIYF. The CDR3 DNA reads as TGTGCCAGCTCACCACCGGCAAGTTTCTCTGGAAACACCATATATTTT.

This CDR3 reads CASSQGLAGGANEQFF. The CDR3 nucleotides read TGCGCCAGCAGCCAGGGACTAGCGGGAGGTGCGAATGAGCAGTTCTTC. This rearrangement joins TRBV4-1 to TRBJ2-1; the match to TRBD2 covers 15 bases. This CDR3 contains 16 residues. Per germline, CDR1 MGHRA and CDR2 YSYEKL. J gave up 7 bases and V 3 bases, and 4 bases lay outside the gene matches.

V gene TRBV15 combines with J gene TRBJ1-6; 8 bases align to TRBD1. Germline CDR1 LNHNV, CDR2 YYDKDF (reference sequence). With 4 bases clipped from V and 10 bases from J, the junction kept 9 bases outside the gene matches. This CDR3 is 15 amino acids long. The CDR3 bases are TGTGCCACCAGCAAAAAGGGACAGGCCGCGTCACCCCTCCACTTT. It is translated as CATSKKGQAASPLHF.

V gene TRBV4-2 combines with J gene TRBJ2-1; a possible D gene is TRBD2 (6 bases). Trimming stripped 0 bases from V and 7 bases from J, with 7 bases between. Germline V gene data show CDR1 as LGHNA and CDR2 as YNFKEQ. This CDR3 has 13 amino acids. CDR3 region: CASSQDGRNEQFF. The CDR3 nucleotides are TGTGCCAGCAGCCAAGATGGGAGGAATGAGCAGTTCTTC.